The 25 T cell receptor beta chains given below trace back to one sample, sequenced in a study of long-term antiretroviral therapy in people with HIV (dated by TCRdb to between 2022 and 2023). Sequencing of the TRB variable region was done with the immunoSEQ hsTCRB v3.0 assay at survey level resolution. Entries here come from immuneACCESS through TCRdb and include only in-frame sequences with V and J called. Some clones fail to appear in such tables; in the studies checked, an unresolved V gene covers under half of the shortfall, and the cause of the remainder is unknown. The sample table lists approximately 21,000 clones, 90% of them with a count of one. The ten largest clones add up to 7% to 9.5% of the sample. This sample comprised unsorted PBMCs, obtained 4.2 to 4.5 years before starting antiretroviral therapy. Receptor source: a woman in her thirties with HIV.

The chain couples TRBV19 to TRBJ2-3, with D uncertain. Per the germline V gene, CDR1 is LNHDA and CDR2 is SQIVND (reference sequence). The CDR3 runs to 14 residues. With 3 bases removed from V and 2 bases from J, the gap between germline ends came to 9 bases. CDR3 DNA: TGTGCCAGTAGTATCGGTAGCAACACAGATACGCAGTATTTT. It encodes CASSIGSNTDTQYF.

The CDR3 DNA reads as TGCGCCAGCAGCTTGGGGTACGAAAACACCATATATTTT. It specifies CASSLGYENTIYF. The chain couples TRBV5-1 to TRBJ1-3; D not resolved. Trimming stripped 0 bases from V and 6 bases from J, with 7 bases between. Germline assignment: CDR1 SGHRS and CDR2 YFSETQ. The CDR3 extends over 13 amino acids.

The V gene is TRBV30, the J gene TRBJ1-1; D is possibly TRBD1 (5 bases). V shed 5 bases and J shed 0 bases, with 16 bases lying between them. CDR3 size: 15 residues. Germline V gene data show CDR1 as GTSNPN and CDR2 as SVGIG (reference sequence). As DNA, the CDR3 is TGTGCCTGGGCCCTATTGGGGACCGTGAACACTGAAGCTTTCTTT. Translated, it gives CAWALLGTVNTEAFF.

This chain connects TRBV5-1 to TRBJ1-4; D unresolved. Germline lookup yields CDR1 SGHRS and CDR2 YFSETQ. The CDR3 covers 15 residues. V lost 0 bases and J lost 0, with 6 bases in between. Here the CDR3 reads CASSLGKSTNEKLFF. CDR3 coding DNA: TGCGCCAGCAGCTTGGGCAAATCAACTAATGAAAAACTGTTTTTT.

About this clone: Different DNA sequences within this sample yield the same CDR3. The genes are TRBV15 and TRBJ2-5; D might be TRBD1 (6 bases). The CDR3 totals 14 residues. The V end lost 0 bases, the J end lost 2 bases, and 7 bases lay between the germline ends. From germline, CDR1 is LNHNV and CDR2 YYDKDF (reference sequence). The CDR3 region is CATSRDQGQETQYF. CDR3 nucleotides: TGTGCCACCAGCAGAGATCAGGGGCAAGAGACCCAGTACTTC.

The V call is TRBV6-6, the J call TRBJ1-1; a weak D match, TRBD1 (5 bases). Between the trimmed V and J ends, which lost 11 bases and 7 bases, there was a span of 11 bases. This CDR3 is built from 10 residues. The germline V gene has CDR1 MNHNY and CDR2 SVGAGI (reference sequence). The CDR3 protein is CASLRGEAFF. The CDR3 DNA follows: TGTGCCTCCCTGAGGGGTGAAGCTTTCTTT.

The chain has TRBV5-5 and TRBJ1-5; 8 bases fit TRBD1. The CDR3 totals 19 residues. Germline V gene sequence: CDR1 SGHKS, CDR2 YYEKEE (reference sequence). Losses at the gene ends were 4 bases for V and 0 bases for J; bases not matched to a gene: 15. Here the CDR3 DNA reads TGTGCCAGCAGCGCGAGCTCCGGGACAGGCCCTTATAGCAATCAGCCCCAGCATTTT. Its translation is CASSASSGTGPYSNQPQHF.

The chain is built from TRBV12-5 and TRBJ1-2; 8 bases are shared with TRBD1. Per the germline V gene, CDR1 is LGHNT and CDR2 is FRNRAP. J lost 4 bases, V lost 5 bases, and 9 bases had no gene match. The CDR3 covers 15 residues. The CDR3 DNA is TGTGCTAGTGGTCCCCCGGGACAGGCAGTCTATGGCTACACCTTC. Protein sequence: CASGPPGQAVYGYTF.

The V and J genes are TRBV7-9 and TRBJ2-7; D remains unclear. Trimming shortened V by 1 base and J by 3 bases, and 7 bases separated the two germline ends. Looked up from germline, CDR1 is SEHNR and CDR2 is FQNEAQ (reference sequence). The CDR3 is made up of 13 amino acids. The CDR3 sequence: CASSLVAGYEQYF. The CDR3 nucleotides read TGTGCCAGCAGCTTAGTTGCTGGCTACGAGCAGTACTTC.

The chain couples TRBV27 to TRBJ2-7; 8 nucleotides match TRBD2. Germline loops: CDR1 MNHEY, CDR2 SMNVEV (reference sequence). CDR3 size: 16 residues. The V gene end was trimmed by 5 bases and the J gene end by 2 bases; junction bases not matched to a gene: 11. DNA of the CDR3: TGTGCCAGCAGTCCTCAAGGCCGGGGGGGCCCCTACGAGCAGTACTTC. It encodes CASSPQGRGGPYEQYF.

The chain is built from TRBV5-6 and TRBJ2-5; TRBD1 or TRBD2 may be the D gene (5 bases each). This CDR3 spans 15 amino acids. Germline CDR1 SGHDT, CDR2 YYEEEE. The V end was cut by 4 bases, the J end by 5 bases, with 18 bases between. CDR3 region: CASSLGVIKGETQYF. DNA for the CDR3: TGTGCCAGCAGCCTGGGGGTTATCAAGGGCGAGACCCAGTACTTC.

A single count supports this clone. This rearrangement joins TRBV2 to TRBJ1-2, with D possibly matching TRBD1 (5 bases). V lost 2 bases to trimming and J lost 6 bases, with 10 bases between them. The CDR3 is 13 residues long. Germline lookup yields CDR1 SNHLY and CDR2 FYNNEI. This CDR3 is CASSEPRDDGYTF. CDR3 DNA: TGTGCCAGCAGTGAACCCAGGGATGATGGCTACACCTTC.

This chain connects TRBV9 to TRBJ2-1, with D hard to call. Germline assignment: CDR1 SGDLS and CDR2 YYNGEE. This CDR3 comprises 11 residues. V dropped 3 bases and J dropped 6 bases, with 4 bases sitting between them. CDR3 nucleotides: TGTGCCAGCAGCGCCTCCAATGAGCAGTTCTTC. Protein sequence: CASSASNEQFF.

V and J are TRBV30 and TRBJ2-3; the match to TRBD2 covers 15 bases. Trimming cost V 2 bases and J 7 bases; bases outside gene matches: 4. Germline CDR1 and CDR2: GTSNPN and SVGIG (reference sequence). The CDR3 runs to 15 residues. The CDR3 protein is CAWSTGTSGGYTQYF. As DNA, the CDR3 is TGTGCCTGGAGTACGGGGACTAGCGGGGGGTATACGCAGTATTTT. The whole variable domain, remainder taken from reference TRBV30 and TRBJ2-3, is SQTIHQWPATLVQPVGSPLSLECTVEGTSNPNLYWYRQAAGRGLQLLFYSVGIGQISSEVPQNLSASRPQDRQFILSSKKLLLSDSGFYLCAWSTGTSGGYTQYFGPGTRLTVL.

CDR3 amino acids: CASSQGPEFGTVYGYTF. The CDR3 DNA reads TGCGCCAGCAGCCAAGGGCCGGAGTTCGGGACCGTCTATGGCTACACCTTC. The chain combines TRBV4-3 with TRBJ1-2; TRBD1 is a possible D gene (5 bases). CDR3 length equals 17 residues. Trimming removed 1 base at V and 4 bases at J, with 19 bases between. Germline CDR1 and CDR2: LGHNA and YSLEER.

The rearrangement links TRBV4-1 to TRBJ2-3; D possibly corresponds to TRBD1 (6 bases). Germline values: CDR1 MGHRA, CDR2 YSYEKL. This CDR3 is 14 amino acids long. The V and J ends lost 3 bases and 0 bases respectively, with 7 bases between them. The CDR3 loop reads CASSQTGSTDTQYF. Here the CDR3 DNA reads TGCGCCAGCAGCCAGACAGGAAGCACAGATACGCAGTATTTT.

A few counts support this clone. The chain joins TRBV7-9 to TRBJ1-2; D not certain. V shed 1 base and J shed 1 base, with 7 bases lying between them. Germline V CDR1 and CDR2: SEHNR, FQNEAQ (reference sequence). The CDR3 consists of 14 residues. CDR3 nucleotide sequence: TGTGCCAGCAGCTTAGGACTGAATAACTATGGCTACACCTTC. It codes for CASSLGLNNYGYTF.

This chain connects TRBV10-3 to TRBJ1-4; TRBD1 matches at 7 bases. CDR1 ENHRY and CDR2 SYGVKD come from the germline V gene. This CDR3 is built from 16 residues. With 6 bases clipped from V and 4 bases from J, the junction kept 11 bases outside the gene matches. The CDR3 here is CAIRDDRQGHNEKLFF. For the CDR3, the DNA is TGTGCCATCAGGGATGATCGACAGGGTCATAATGAAAAACTGTTTTTT.

The chain carries TRBV18 and TRBJ2-1; tentatively, D is TRBD2 (5 bases). Trimming removed 0 bases from V and 13 bases from J, with 19 bases in between. CDR1 and CDR2 from the germline V gene are KGHSH and LQKENI. The CDR3 loop spans 15 amino acids. CDR3 DNA sequence: TGTGCCAGCTCACCACCACCGGGATCCCAGGCTAGTCAGTTCTTC. Translated, it gives CASSPPPGSQASQFF.

The gene calls are TRBV5-1 and TRBJ1-2; unclear D gene. This CDR3 is 15 amino acids long. V was clipped by 0 bases and J by 1 base, with 10 bases between them. The germline V gene encodes CDR1 SGHRS and CDR2 YFSETQ. The CDR3 reads CASSLAPGFNYGYTF. CDR3 nucleotide sequence: TGCGCCAGCAGCTTGGCCCCGGGATTTAACTATGGCTACACCTTC.

The genes are TRBV6-5 and TRBJ1-1; D gene ambiguous. Germline-derived CDR1 and CDR2 are MNHEY and SVGAGI. This CDR3 region has 14 residues. The ends were cut back, 0 bases at V and 4 bases at J, with 9 bases in the middle. The CDR3 protein is CASSYSITPTEAFF. The CDR3 region has the DNA TGTGCCAGCAGTTACTCAATAACCCCCACTGAAGCTTTCTTT.

The chain carries TRBV10-3 and TRBJ1-4, with 10 bases matching TRBD1. CDR1 is ENHRY, CDR2 SYGVKD, per germline. The CDR3 contains 17 residues. The V gene end was trimmed by 3 bases and the J gene end by 5 bases; junction bases not matched to a gene: 9. The CDR3, as DNA: TGTGCCATCAGTGACCTAGGACAGGGGGGGGAGAATGAAAAACTGTTTTTT. It is translated as CAISDLGQGGENEKLFF.

The CDR3: CASSPGGHSNTEAFF. CDR3 nucleotide sequence: TGTGCCAGCTCACCAGGGGGCCATAGTAACACTGAAGCTTTCTTT. The rearrangement joins TRBV18 to TRBJ1-1; tentatively, D is TRBD1 (6 bases). The ends were cut back, 2 bases at V and 2 bases at J, with 12 bases in the middle. The CDR3 runs to 15 residues. The germline V gene has CDR1 KGHSH and CDR2 LQKENI.

This sequence joins TRBV19 and TRBJ1-5, with TRBD1 as a possible D gene (6 bases). The germline V and J ends were trimmed by 3 bases and 1 base, with 19 bases remaining between them. The CDR3 contains 18 residues. CDR1 LNHDA and CDR2 SQIVND come from the germline V gene (reference sequence). The CDR3 reads CASSMFRTAGLSNQPQHF. CDR3 sequence (DNA): TGTGCCAGTAGTATGTTCCGGACAGCAGGTCTAAGCAATCAGCCCCAGCATTTT.

The J gene is TRBJ2-1, the V gene TRBV7-8, with 10 positions matching TRBD2. V lost 1 base to trimming and J lost 9 bases; unmatched junction nucleotides: 9. The CDR3 has 16 residues. Per the germline V gene, CDR1 is SGHVS and CDR2 is FQNEAQ. The chain's CDR3 is CASSLERGGGFGEQFF. The CDR3 nucleotides are TGTGCCAGCAGCTTAGAGCGGGGGGGCGGGTTCGGTGAGCAGTTCTTC.